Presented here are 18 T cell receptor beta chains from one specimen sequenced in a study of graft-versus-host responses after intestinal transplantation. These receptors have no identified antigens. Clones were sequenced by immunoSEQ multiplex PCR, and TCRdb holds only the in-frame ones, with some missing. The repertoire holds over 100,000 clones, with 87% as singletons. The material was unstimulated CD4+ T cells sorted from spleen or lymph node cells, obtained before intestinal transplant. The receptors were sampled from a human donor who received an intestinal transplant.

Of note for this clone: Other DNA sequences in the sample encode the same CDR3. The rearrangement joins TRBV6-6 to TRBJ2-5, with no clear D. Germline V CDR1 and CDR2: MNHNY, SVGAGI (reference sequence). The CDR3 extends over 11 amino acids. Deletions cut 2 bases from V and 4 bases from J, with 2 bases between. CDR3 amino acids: CASSYGETQYF. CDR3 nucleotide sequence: TGTGCCAGCAGTTACGGAGAGACCCAGTACTTC.

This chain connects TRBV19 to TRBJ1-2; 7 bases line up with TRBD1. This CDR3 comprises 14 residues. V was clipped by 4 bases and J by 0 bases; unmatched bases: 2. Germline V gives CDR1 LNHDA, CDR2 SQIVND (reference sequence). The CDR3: CASSTGGANYGYTF. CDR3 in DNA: TGTGCCAGTAGTACAGGGGGAGCTAACTATGGCTACACCTTC.

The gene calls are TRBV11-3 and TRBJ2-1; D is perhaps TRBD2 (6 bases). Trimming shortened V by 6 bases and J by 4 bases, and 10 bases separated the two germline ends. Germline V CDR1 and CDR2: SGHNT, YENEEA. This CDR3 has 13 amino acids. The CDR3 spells CASSRTTYNEQFF. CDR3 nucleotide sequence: TGTGCCAGCAGTAGGACTACTTACAATGAGCAGTTCTTC. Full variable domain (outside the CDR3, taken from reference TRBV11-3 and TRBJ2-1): EAGVVQSPRYKIIEKKQPVAFWCNPISGHNTLYWYLQNLGQGPELLIRYENEEAVDDSQLPKDRFSAERLKGVDSTLKIQPAELGDSAVYLCASSRTTYNEQFFGPGTRLTVL.

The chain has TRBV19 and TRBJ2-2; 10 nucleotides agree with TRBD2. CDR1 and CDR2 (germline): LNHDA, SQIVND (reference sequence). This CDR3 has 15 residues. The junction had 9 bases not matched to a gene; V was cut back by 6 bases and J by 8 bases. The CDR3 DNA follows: TGTGCCAGTAGGCGGACTAGCGGCGAAATAGGGGAGCTGTTTTTT. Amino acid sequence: CASRRTSGEIGELFF.

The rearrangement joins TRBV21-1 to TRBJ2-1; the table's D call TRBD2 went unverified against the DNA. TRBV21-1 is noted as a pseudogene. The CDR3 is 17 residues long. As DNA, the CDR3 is TGTGCCAGCAGCCTACTCCGGGGACTAGCGTCCTACAATGAGCAGTTCTTC. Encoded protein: CASSLLRGLASYNEQFF.

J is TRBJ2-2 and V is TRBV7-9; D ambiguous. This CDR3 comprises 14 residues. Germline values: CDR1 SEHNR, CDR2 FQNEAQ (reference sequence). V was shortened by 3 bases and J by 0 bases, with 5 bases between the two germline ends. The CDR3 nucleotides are TGTGCCAGCAGCTTTTTCTCGAACACCGGGGAGCTGTTTTTT. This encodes CASSFFSNTGELFF.

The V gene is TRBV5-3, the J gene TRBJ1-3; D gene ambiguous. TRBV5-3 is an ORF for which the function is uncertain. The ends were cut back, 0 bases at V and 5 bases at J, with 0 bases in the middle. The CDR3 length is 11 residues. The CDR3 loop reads CARSLGNTIYF. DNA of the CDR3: TGTGCCAGAAGCTTGGGAAACACCATATATTTT.

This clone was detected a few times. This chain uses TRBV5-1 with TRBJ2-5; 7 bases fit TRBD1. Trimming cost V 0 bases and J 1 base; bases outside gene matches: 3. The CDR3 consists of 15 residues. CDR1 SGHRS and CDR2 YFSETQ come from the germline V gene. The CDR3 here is CASSLGTGFQETQYF. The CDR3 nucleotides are TGCGCCAGCAGCTTGGGGACAGGTTTCCAAGAGACCCAGTACTTC.

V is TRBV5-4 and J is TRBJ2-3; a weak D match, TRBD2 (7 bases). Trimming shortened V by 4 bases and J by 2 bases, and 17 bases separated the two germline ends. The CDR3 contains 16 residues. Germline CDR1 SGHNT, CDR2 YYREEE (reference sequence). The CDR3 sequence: CASSPRGGTPTDTQYF. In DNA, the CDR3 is TGTGCCAGCAGCCCACGCGGGGGCACCCCCACAGATACGCAGTATTTT.

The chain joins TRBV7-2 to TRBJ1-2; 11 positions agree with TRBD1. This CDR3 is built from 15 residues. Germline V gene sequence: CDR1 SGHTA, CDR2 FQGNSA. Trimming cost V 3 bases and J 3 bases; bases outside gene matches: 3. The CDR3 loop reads CASSFWTGGHYGYTF. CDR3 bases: TGTGCCAGCAGCTTTTGGACAGGGGGCCACTATGGCTACACCTTC.

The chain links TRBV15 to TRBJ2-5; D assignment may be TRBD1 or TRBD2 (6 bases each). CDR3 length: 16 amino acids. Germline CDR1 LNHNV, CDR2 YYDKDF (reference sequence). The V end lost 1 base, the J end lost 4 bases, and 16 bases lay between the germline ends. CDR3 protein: CATSRVGGLRRETQYF. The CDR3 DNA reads TGTGCCACCAGCAGAGTAGGGGGGCTCCGACGAGAGACCCAGTACTTC. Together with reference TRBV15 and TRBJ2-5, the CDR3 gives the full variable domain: DAMVIQNPRYQVTQFGKPVTLSCSQTLNHNVMYWYQQKSSQAPKLLFHYYDKDFNNEADTPDNFQSRRPNTSFCFLDIRSPGLGDTAMYLCATSRVGGLRRETQYFGPGTRLLVL.

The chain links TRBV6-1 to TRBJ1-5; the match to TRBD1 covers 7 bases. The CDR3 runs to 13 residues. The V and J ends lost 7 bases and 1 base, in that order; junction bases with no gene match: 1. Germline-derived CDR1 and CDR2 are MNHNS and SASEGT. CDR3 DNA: TGTGCCAGCAAGGGGGCGAGCAATCAGCCCCAGCATTTT. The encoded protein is CASKGASNQPQHF.

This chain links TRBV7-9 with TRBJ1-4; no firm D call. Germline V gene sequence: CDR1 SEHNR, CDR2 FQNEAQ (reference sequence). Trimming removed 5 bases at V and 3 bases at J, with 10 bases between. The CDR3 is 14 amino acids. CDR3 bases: TGTGCCAGCAGCCTGGGCTACCCTAATGAAAAACTGTTTTTT. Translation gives CASSLGYPNEKLFF. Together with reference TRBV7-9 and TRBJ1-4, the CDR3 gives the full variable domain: DTGVSQNPRHKITKRGQNVTFRCDPISEHNRLYWYRQTLGQGPEFLTYFQNEAQLEKSRLLSDRFSAERPKGSFSTLEIQRTEQGDSAMYLCASSLGYPNEKLFFGSGTQLSVL.

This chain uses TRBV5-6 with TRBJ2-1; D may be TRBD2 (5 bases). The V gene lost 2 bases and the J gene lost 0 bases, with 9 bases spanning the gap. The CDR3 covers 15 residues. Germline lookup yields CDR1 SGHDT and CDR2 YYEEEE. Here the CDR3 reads CASSLVGSSYNEQFF. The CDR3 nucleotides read TGTGCCAGCAGCTTAGTAGGGAGCTCCTACAATGAGCAGTTCTTC.

CDR3 sequence (DNA): TGTGCCAGCAGTTACACAGAGAATGAAAAACTGTTTTTT. As protein: CASSYTENEKLFF. The V call is TRBV6-5, the J call TRBJ1-4; D is unresolved. The V gene's germline CDR1 is MNHEY and CDR2 SVGAGI. Trimming shortened V by 2 bases and J by 5 bases, and 6 bases separated the two germline ends. The CDR3 contains 13 residues.

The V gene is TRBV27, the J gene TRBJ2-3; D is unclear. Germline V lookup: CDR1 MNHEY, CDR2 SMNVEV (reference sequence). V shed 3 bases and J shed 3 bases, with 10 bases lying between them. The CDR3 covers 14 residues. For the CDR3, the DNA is TGTGCCAGCAGTTTCCTAGGAATGACAGATACGCAGTATTTT. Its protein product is CASSFLGMTDTQYF.

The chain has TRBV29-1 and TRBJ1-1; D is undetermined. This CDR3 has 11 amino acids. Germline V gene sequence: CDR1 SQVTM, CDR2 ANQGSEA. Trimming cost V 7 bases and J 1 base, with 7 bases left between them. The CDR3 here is CSGQPNTEAFF. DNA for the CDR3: TGCAGCGGACAACCGAACACTGAAGCTTTCTTT.

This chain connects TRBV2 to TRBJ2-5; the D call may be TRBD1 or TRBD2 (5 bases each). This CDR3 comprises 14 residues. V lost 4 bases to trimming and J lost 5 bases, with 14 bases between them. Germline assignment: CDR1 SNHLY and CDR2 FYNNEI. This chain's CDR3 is CASSAGAVVETQYF. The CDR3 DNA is TGTGCCAGCAGTGCCGGGGCGGTGGTGGAGACCCAGTACTTC.